The T cell receptor (beta chain) described here comes from a study of cytomegalovirus exposure and HLA in healthy donors. Researchers ran the PCR with 60 Vbeta and 13 Jbeta primers. Sequenced by immunoSEQ multiplex PCR; TCRdb stores in-frame clones only, minus some. The sample comprises approximately 110,000 clones, around two thirds of which are singletons, and just under 8.5% rests with the top ten. Overall study results and limits: A later analysis associated about 18,000 TCR beta sequences with HLA alleles at a 0.05 false discovery rate. It was reported that the classifier diagnosed cytomegalovirus status with high specificity and sensitivity in both the original and validation cohorts.

As regards this clone: What it recognizes is unknown.

From germline, CDR1 is MNHEY and CDR2 SVGAGI. The CDR3 loop spans 14 amino acids. The V gene lost 6 bases and the J gene lost 0 bases, with 11 bases spanning the gap. The chain combines TRBV6-5 with TRBJ1-2; possible D gene TRBD1, 6 bases. The receptor was derived from a woman aged 40-49 years in good health and CMV-seropositive. The source material was PBMCs. CDR3 coding DNA: TGTGCCAGCAGAAGGACAGCTTCTAACTATGGCTACACCTTC. It codes for CASRRTASNYGYTF.